Listed below are T cell receptor beta chains from one sample, sequenced in a study of post-analysis software for immune sequencing data. TCRdb independently ran MiXCR on the PCR reads; one entry per CDR3 protein. The profile shows a few hundred thousand distinct CDR3 sequences, 34% of them singletons. The sample taken for sequencing was blood. These receptors all stem from a girl between 2 and 17 years old with multiple sclerosis. Each CDR3 is given without its conserved first and last residue. A D gene is named only where the DNA matches it firmly. A row's size may be missing; if present it is once, few, many or a size class.

v_call clone_size d_call cdr3_aa
TRBV28 once - ASTRSAGGYT
TRBV3-1 - - ASSPDPRYRETQY
TRBV6-1 few TRBD2 ASSERWEGKNEQF
TRBV5-1 - - ASSSRGHSTEAF
TRBV20-1 - - SALTDGETQY
TRBV10-3 - - AIMGSGNTIY
TRBV20-1 - - SASPEISYVQY
TRBV7-2 few TRBD2 ASSLEASGGTRGTQY
TRBV7-2 few TRBD1 ASSSDQGETETQY
TRBV5-1 - - ASSQQLNTGELF